This T cell receptor (beta chain) was found in a study of control samples from healthy donors and cancer patients. The protocol was immunoSEQ multiplex PCR, while the TCRdb copy is restricted to in-frame clones and leaves out a portion. The table has roughly 400,000 clones, about 93% seen once; the top ten hold 5.5% to 8%. The CDR3 covers 13 residues. Germline-derived CDR1 and CDR2 are LGHDT and YNNKEL (reference sequence). The germline V and J ends were trimmed by 1 base and 4 bases, with 7 bases remaining between them. The material sequenced was PBMCs. The chain combines TRBV3-1 (or the pseudogene TRBV3-2) with TRBJ2-5; D might be TRBD1 (5 bases). The clonotype comes from a man aged 35-49 years with head and neck cancer. The CDR3 here is CASSQVQGETQYF. CDR3 DNA sequence: TGTGCCAGCAGCCAAGTCCAGGGAGAGACCCAGTACTTC.